The clone carrying this TCR beta chain was detected many times. What it binds is not known. These data belong to a study of tumor-infiltrating lymphocytes in glioblastoma multiforme. Study findings and constraints: T cells were not sorted into functional subsets. Just one glioblastoma patient contributed to the TCR-mutation comparison.

TCR beta libraries were built from RNA through three nested multiplex PCR rounds using modified ARM-PCR. Each CDR3 protein is one row after TCRdb ran MiXCR on the multiplex PCR reads. The table has about 32,000 distinct CDR3 sequences, about 64% seen once. This CDR3 spans 17 amino acids. Germline V gene lookup returns CDR1 MGHRA and CDR2 YSYEKL. V was pared by 0 bases and J by 6 bases, with 5 bases of the junction left unmatched. This chain joins TRBV4-1 and TRBJ2-2; 12 positions match TRBD2. This TCR was sampled from a male donor with glioblastoma. Sequencing was carried out using brain tumor tissue. The CDR3 sequence: CASSQEVTSGSAGELFF. The CDR3 DNA sequence: TGCGCCAGCAGCCAAGAAGTGACTAGCGGGAGTGCCGGGGAGCTGTTTTTT.